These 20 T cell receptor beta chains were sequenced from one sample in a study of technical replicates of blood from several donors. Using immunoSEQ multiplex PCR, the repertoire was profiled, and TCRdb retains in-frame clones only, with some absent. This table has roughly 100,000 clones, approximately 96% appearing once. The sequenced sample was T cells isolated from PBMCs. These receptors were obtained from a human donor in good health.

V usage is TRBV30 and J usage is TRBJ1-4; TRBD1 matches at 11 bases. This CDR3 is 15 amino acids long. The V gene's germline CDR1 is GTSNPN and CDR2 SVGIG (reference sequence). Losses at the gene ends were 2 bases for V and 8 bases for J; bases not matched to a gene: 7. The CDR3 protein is CAWSFPGTGGEKLFF. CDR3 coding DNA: TGTGCCTGGAGTTTCCCCGGGACAGGGGGGGAAAAACTGTTTTTT.

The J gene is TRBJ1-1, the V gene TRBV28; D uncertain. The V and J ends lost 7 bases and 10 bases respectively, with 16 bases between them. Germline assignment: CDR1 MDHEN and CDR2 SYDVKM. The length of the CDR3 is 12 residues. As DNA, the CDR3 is TGTGCCAGCACCCTGGGTCCCGGAGGAGCTTTCTTT. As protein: CASTLGPGGAFF.

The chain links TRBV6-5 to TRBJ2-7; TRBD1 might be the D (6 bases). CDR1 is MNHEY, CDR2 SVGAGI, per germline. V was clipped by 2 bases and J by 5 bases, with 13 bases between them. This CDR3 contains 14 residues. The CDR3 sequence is CASSYGGRVHEQYF. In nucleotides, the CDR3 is TGTGCCAGCAGTTACGGGGGCAGGGTCCACGAGCAGTACTTC.

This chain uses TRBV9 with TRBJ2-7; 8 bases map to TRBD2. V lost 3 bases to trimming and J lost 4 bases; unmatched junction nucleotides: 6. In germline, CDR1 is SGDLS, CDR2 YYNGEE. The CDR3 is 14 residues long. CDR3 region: CASSANKRGYEQYF. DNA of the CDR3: TGTGCCAGCAGCGCCAATAAGCGGGGGTACGAGCAGTACTTC.

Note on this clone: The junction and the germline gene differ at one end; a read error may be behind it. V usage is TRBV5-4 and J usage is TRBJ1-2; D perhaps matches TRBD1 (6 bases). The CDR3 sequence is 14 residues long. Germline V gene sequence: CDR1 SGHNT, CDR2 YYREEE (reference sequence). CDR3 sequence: CASSLPGAKYGYTF. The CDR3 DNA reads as TGTGCCAGCAGCTTGCCAGGGGCTAAGTATGGCTACACCTTC.

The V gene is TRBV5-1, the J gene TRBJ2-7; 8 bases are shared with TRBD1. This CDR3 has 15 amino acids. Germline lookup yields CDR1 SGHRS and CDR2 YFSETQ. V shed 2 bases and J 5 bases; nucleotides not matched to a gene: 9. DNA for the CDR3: TGCGCCAGCAGCTTTCTCGGACAGGGCCCAAACGAGCAGTACTTC. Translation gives CASSFLGQGPNEQYF. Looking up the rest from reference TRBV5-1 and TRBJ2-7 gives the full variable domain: KAGVTQTPRYLIKTRGQQVTLSCSPISGHRSVSWYQQTPGQGLQFLFEYFSETQRNKGNFPGRFSGRQFSNSRSEMNVSTLELGDSALYLCASSFLGQGPNEQYFGPGTRLTVT.

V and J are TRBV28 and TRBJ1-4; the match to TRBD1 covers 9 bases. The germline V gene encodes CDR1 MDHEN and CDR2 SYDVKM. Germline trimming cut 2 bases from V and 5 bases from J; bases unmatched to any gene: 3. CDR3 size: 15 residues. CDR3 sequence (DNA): TGTGCCAGCAGTTTAACGGGACAGGGAAATGAAAAACTGTTTTTT. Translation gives CASSLTGQGNEKLFF.

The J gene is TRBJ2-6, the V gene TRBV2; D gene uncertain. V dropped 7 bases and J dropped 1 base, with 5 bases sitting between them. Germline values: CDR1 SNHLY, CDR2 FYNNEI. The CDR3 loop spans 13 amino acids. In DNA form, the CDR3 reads TGTGCCAGCACCCAATCTGGGGCCAACGTCCTGACTTTC. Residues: CASTQSGANVLTF.

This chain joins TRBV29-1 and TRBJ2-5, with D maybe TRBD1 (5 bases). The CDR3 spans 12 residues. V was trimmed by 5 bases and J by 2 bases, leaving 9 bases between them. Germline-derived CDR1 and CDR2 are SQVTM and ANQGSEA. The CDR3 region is CSVIQGQETQYF. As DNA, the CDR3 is TGCAGCGTTATCCAGGGACAAGAGACCCAGTACTTC.

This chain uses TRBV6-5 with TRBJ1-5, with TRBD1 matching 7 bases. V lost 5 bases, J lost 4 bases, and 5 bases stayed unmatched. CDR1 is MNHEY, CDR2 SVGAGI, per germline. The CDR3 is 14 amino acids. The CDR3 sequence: CASSTGALNQPQHF. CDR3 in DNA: TGTGCCAGCAGTACAGGGGCCCTAAATCAGCCCCAGCATTTT.

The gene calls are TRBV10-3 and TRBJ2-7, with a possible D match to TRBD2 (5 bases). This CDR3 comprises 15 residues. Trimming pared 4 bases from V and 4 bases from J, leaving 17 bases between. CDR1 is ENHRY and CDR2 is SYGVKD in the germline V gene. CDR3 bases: TGTGCCATCAGTGGCGCTAGCAGGACCTCATACGAGCAGTACTTC. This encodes CAISGASRTSYEQYF.

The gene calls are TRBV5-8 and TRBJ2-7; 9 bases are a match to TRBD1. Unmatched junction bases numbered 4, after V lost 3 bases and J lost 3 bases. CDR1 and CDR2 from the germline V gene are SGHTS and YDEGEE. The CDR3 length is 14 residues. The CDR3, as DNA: TGTGCCAGCAGCTGGACAGGGGATGTCTACGAGCAGTACTTC. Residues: CASSWTGDVYEQYF.

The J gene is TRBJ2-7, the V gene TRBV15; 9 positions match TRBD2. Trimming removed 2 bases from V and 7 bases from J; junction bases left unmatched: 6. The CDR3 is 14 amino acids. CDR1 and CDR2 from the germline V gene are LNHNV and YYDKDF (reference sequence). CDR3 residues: CATSRIGLAREQYF. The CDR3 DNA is TGTGCCACCAGCAGAATCGGACTAGCGAGGGAGCAGTACTTC.

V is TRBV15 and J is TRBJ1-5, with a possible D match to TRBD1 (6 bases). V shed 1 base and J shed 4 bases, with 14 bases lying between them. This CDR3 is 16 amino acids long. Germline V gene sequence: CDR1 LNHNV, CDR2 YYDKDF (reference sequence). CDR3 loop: CATSRGGGGVNQPQHF. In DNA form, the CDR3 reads TGTGCCACCAGCAGAGGGGGGGGCGGAGTAAATCAGCCCCAGCATTTT.

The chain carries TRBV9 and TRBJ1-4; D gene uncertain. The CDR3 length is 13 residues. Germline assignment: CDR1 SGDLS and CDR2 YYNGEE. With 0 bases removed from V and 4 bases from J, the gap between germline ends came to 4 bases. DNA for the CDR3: TGTGCCAGCAGCGTAGATAGTAATGAAAAACTGTTTTTT. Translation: CASSVDSNEKLFF. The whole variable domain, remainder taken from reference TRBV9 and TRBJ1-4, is DSGVTQTPKHLITATGQRVTLRCSPRSGDLSVYWYQQSLDQGLQFLIQYYNGEERAKGNILERFSAQQFPDLHSELNLSSLELGDSALYFCASSVDSNEKLFFGSGTQLSVL.

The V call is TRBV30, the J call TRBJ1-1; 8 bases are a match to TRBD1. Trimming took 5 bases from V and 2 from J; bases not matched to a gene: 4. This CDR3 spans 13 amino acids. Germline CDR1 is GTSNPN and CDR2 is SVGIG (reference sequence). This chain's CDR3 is CAWARGPNTEAFF. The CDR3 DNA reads TGTGCCTGGGCCAGGGGGCCAAACACTGAAGCTTTCTTT.

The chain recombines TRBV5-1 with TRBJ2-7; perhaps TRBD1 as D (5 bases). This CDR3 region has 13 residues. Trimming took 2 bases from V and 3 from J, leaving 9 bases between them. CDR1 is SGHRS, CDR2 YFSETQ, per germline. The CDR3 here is CASSLTGLYEQYF. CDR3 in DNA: TGCGCCAGCAGCTTAACAGGTCTCTACGAGCAGTACTTC.

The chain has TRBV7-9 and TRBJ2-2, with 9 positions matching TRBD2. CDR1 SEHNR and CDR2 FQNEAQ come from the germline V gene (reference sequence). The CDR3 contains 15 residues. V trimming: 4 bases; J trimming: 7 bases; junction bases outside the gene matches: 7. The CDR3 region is CASSWIAGADGELFF. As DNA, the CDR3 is TGTGCCAGCAGCTGGATAGCGGGAGCGGACGGGGAGCTGTTTTTT.

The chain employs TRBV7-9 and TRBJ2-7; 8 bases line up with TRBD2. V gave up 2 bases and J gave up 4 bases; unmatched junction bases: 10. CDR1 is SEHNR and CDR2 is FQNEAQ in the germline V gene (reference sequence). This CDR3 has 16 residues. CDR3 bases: TGTGCCAGCAGCTTATCCCACGGGAGGGGAGTGTACGAGCAGTACTTC. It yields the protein CASSLSHGRGVYEQYF.

The CDR3 DNA reads as TGTGCCAGTAGTACCCAAACAGGGCTCTCCCGCGAGCAGTACTTC. This translates into CASSTQTGLSREQYF. The chain carries TRBV19 and TRBJ2-7, with D perhaps TRBD1 (6 bases). This CDR3 is built from 15 residues. Germline V lookup: CDR1 LNHDA, CDR2 SQIVND (reference sequence). V dropped 4 bases and J dropped 6 bases, with 19 bases sitting between them.